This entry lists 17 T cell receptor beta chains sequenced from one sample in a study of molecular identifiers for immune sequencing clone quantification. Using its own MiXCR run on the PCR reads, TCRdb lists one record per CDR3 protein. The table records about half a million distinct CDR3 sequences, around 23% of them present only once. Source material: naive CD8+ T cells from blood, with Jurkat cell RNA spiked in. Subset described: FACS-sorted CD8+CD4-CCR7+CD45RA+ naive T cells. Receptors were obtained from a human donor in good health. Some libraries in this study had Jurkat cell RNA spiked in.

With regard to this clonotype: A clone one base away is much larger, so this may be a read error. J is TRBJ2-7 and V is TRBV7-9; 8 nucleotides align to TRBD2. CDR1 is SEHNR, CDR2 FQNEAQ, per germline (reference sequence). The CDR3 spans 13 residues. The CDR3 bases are TGTGCCAGCAGCCTACCGGGAGGGCACGAGCAGTGCTTC. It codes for CASSLPGGHEQCF.

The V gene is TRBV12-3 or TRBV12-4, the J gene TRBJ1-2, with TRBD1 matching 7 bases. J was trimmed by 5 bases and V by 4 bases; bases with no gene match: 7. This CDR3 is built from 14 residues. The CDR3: CASSSAGQSYGYTF. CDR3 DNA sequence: TGTGCCAGCAGTTCCGCGGGACAGTCATATGGCTACACCTTC.

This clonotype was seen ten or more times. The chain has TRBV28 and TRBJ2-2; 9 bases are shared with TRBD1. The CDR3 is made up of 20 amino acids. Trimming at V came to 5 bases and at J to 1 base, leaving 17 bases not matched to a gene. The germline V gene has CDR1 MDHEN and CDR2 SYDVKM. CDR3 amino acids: CASSTPLRDRDTLNTGELFF. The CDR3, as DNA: TGTGCCAGCAGTACCCCCCTCCGGGACAGGGACACCTTGAACACCGGGGAGCTGTTTTTT. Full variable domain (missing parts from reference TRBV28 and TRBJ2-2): DVKVTQSSRYLVKRTGEKVFLECVQDMDHENMFWYRQDPGLGLRLIYFSYDVKMKEKGDIPEGYSVSREKKERFSLILESASTNQTSMYLCASSTPLRDRDTLNTGELFFGEGSRLTVL.

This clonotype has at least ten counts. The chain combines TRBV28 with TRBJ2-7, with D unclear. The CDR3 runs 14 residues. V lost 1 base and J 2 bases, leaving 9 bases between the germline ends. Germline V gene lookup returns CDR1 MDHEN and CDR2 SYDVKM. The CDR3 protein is CASSLFARAYEQYF. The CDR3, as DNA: TGTGCCAGCAGTTTATTTGCGAGAGCCTACGAGCAGTACTTC.

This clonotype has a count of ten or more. The CDR3 DNA reads TGTGCCAGCAGCTTGGCTACCAACCTAGATACGCAGTATTTT. As protein: CASSLATNLDTQYF. The chain links TRBV5-5 to TRBJ2-3; D is ambiguous. There are 14 residues in the CDR3. Per the germline V gene, CDR1 is SGHKS and CDR2 is YYEKEE (reference sequence). V dropped 0 bases and J dropped 5 bases, with 10 bases sitting between them.

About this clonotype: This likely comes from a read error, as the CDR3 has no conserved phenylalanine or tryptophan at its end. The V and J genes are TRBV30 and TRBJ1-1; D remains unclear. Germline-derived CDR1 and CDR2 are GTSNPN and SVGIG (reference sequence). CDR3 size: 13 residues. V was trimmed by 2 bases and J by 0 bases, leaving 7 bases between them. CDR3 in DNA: TGTGCCTGGAGTACAGTTATGAACACTGAAGCTTTCTAT. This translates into CAWSTVMNTEAFY.

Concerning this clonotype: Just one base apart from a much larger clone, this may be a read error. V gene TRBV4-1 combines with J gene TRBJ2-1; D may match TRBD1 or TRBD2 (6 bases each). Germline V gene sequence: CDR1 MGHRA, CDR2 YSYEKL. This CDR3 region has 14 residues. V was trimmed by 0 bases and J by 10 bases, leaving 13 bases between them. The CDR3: CASSQETGGYEQFF. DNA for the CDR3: TGCGCCAGCAGCCAAGAAACCGGGGGCTACGAGCAGTTCTTC.

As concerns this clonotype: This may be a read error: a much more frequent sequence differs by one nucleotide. CDR3 sequence (DNA): TGTGCCAGCAGCCTCCCCTGGGCAGGGCCGAACACTGAAGCTCTCTTT. It is translated as CASSLPWAGPNTEALF. The chain employs TRBV7-2 and TRBJ1-1; tentatively, D is TRBD1 (5 bases). Germline V lookup: CDR1 SGHTA, CDR2 FQGNSA. CDR3 length equals 16 residues.

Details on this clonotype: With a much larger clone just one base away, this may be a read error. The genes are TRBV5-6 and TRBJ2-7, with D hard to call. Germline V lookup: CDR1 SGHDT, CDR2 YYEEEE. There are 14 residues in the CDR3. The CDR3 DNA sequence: TGTGCCAGCAGCTTCAGGTCACTCTCCTACGAGCAGTCCTTC. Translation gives CASSFRSLSYEQSF.

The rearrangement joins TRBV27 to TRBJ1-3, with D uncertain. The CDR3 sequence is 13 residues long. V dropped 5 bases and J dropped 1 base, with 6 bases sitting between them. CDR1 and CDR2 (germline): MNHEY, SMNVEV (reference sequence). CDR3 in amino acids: CASSEASGNTIYF. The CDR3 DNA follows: TGTGCCAGCAGTGAGGCTTCTGGAAACACCATATATTTT.

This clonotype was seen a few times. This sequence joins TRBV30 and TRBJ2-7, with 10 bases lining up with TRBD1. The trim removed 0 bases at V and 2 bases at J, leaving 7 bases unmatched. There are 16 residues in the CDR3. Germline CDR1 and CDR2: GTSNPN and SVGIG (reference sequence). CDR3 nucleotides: TGTGCCTGGAGTGTATTCTGGGACAGGGGTCCCTACGAGCAGTACTTC. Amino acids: CAWSVFWDRGPYEQYF.

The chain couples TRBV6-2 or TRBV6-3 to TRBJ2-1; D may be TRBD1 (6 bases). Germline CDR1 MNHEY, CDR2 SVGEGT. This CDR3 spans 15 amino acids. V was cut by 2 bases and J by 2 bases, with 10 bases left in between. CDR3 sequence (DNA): TGTGCCAGCAGTTACGACAGGCGCCCCTACAATGAGCAGTTCTTC. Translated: CASSYDRRPYNEQFF.

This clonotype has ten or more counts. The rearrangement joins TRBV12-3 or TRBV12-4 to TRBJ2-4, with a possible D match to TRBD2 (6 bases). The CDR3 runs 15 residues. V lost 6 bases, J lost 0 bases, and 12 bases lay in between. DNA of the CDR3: TGTGCCAGCAGCTCGCCGGGACTAGCCAAAAACATTCAGTACTTC. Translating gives CASSSPGLAKNIQYF.

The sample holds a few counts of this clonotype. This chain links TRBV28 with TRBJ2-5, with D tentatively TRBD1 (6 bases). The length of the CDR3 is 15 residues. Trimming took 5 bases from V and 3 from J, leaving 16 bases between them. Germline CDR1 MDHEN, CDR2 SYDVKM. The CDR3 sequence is CASSDPDSGKETQYF. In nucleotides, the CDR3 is TGTGCCAGCAGTGACCCGGACAGCGGAAAAGAGACCCAGTACTTC.

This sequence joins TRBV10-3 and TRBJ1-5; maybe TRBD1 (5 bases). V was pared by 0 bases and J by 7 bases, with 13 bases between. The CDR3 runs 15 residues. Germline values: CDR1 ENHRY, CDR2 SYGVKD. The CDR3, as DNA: TGTGCCATCAGTGAGTCCGAGGGGTCCAGGCAGCCCCAGCATTTT. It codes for CAISESEGSRQPQHF.

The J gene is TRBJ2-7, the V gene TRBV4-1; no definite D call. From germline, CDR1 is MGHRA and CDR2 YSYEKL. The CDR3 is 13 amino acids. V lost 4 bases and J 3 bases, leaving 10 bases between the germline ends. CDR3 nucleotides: TGCGCCAGCAGCCCAGTTACGAACTACGAGCAGTACTTC. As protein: CASSPVTNYEQYF.

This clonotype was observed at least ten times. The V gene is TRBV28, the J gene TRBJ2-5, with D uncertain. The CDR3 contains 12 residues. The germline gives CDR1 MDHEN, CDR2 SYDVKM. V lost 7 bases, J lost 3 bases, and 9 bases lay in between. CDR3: CASKHVKETQYF. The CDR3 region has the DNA TGTGCCAGCAAACACGTTAAAGAGACCCAGTACTTC.